The next 6 T cell receptor beta chains were all read from a single sample in a study of T-cell reconstitution after alpha-beta-depleted transplantation in children. This sample's TCRbeta library carried unique molecular identifier barcodes. TCRdb re-called the PCR reads with MiXCR, one entry per CDR3 protein. The sample includes around 410,000 distinct CDR3 sequences, approximately 10% of them seen just once. Sequencing was performed on PBMCs from the stem cell graft donor, taken from the stem cell graft. These receptors originate from a human donor who donated a stem cell graft to a child with acute myeloid leukemia.

This clonotype was detected a few times. CDR3 protein: CSARDPRLVNTGELFF. The CDR3 DNA reads as TGCAGTGCTAGAGATCCCAGACTGGTCAACACCGGGGAGCTGTTTTTT. This rearrangement joins TRBV20-1 to TRBJ2-2; D gene uncertain. CDR1 and CDR2 (germline): DFQATT, SNEGSKA (reference sequence). V lost 0 bases to trimming and J lost 2 bases, with 13 bases between them. The CDR3 contains 16 residues.

This clonotype was seen many times. This chain joins TRBV20-1 and TRBJ1-1, with D perhaps TRBD1 (6 bases). Germline V gene data show CDR1 as DFQATT and CDR2 as SNEGSKA (reference sequence). The V gene lost 5 bases and the J gene lost 8 bases, with 18 bases spanning the gap. This CDR3 is built from 13 residues. CDR3 sequence (DNA): TGCAGTGCTTCCCAATCCGGGACATCCGAAGCTTTCTTT. Protein: CSASQSGTSEAFF.

The rearrangement joins TRBV29-1 to TRBJ2-6, with D tentatively TRBD1 (5 bases). The CDR3 is 15 residues long. The ends were cut back, 1 base at V and 2 bases at J, with 9 bases in the middle. Germline-derived CDR1 and CDR2 are SQVTM and ANQGSEA. In nucleotides, the CDR3 is TGCAGCGTTGAAGTTGCAGGGACTGGGGCCAACGTCCTGACTTTC. This codes for CSVEVAGTGANVLTF.

The gene calls are TRBV12-3 or TRBV12-4 and TRBJ2-6, with 8 bases matching TRBD1. V lost 3 bases, J lost 0 bases, and 4 bases stayed unmatched. The CDR3 is made up of 17 amino acids. CDR3 residues: CASSFGQGLSGANVLTF. The DNA of the CDR3 is TGTGCCAGCAGTTTTGGACAGGGCCTCTCTGGGGCCAACGTCCTGACTTTC.

This clonotype was seen at least ten times. The chain recombines TRBV20-1 with TRBJ1-2; no clear D. Germline loops: CDR1 DFQATT, CDR2 SNEGSKA (reference sequence). The CDR3 contains 12 residues. The V end was cut by 6 bases, the J end by 3 bases, with 11 bases between. The chain's CDR3 is CSARDGDYGYTF. In nucleotides, the CDR3 is TGCAGTGCCCGAGACGGAGACTATGGCTACACCTTC.

In DNA form, the CDR3 reads TGCAGTGCTAGATGGGGGGGAATGAGCAATCAGCCCCAGCATTTT. It translates to CSARWGGMSNQPQHF. The rearrangement joins TRBV20-1 to TRBJ1-5, with D possibly being TRBD1 (5 bases). The CDR3 extends over 15 amino acids. Per the germline V gene, CDR1 is DFQATT and CDR2 is SNEGSKA (reference sequence). V lost 2 bases and J 1 base, leaving 12 bases between the germline ends.